This T cell receptor (beta chain) comes out of a study of T-cell reconstitution after alpha-beta-depleted transplantation in children. The TCRbeta library was prepared with unique molecular identifiers. TCRdb processed the PCR reads anew with MiXCR; each CDR3 protein has one entry. Of hundreds of thousands of distinct CDR3 sequences listed, 30% to 35% are singletons. CDR3 length: 16 residues. Trimming shortened V by 1 base and J by 3 bases, and 15 bases separated the two germline ends. This clonotype was seen a few times. The source of this sequence is a human donor who donated a stem cell graft to a child with aplastic anemia. The rearrangement joins TRBV12-3 or TRBV12-4 to TRBJ1-1, with D hard to call. Specimen: PBMCs from the stem cell graft donor, collected from the stem cell graft. The CDR3 loop is CASSLVLRGLDTEAFF. The CDR3, as DNA: TGTGCCAGCAGTTTAGTGTTGCGGGGTTTGGACACTGAAGCTTTCTTT.